This T cell receptor (beta chain) was sequenced during a study of control samples from healthy donors and cancer patients. Assay: immunoSEQ multiplex PCR; the TCRdb copy retains only in-frame clones and omits some. Here the sample spans approximately 94,000 clones, roughly 84% being singletons. This CDR3 comprises 16 residues. The V gene end was trimmed by 4 bases and the J gene end by 7 bases; junction bases not matched to a gene: 6. Germline-derived CDR1 and CDR2 are SGHNT and YYREEE (reference sequence). The sample comprised PBMCs. The chain recombines TRBV5-4 with TRBJ2-1; 15 bases match TRBD2. The receptor was isolated from a man aged 65 to 85 with lung cancer. The DNA for the CDR3 is TGTGCCAGCAGCCGCGGACTAGCGGGGGGGGTAAATGAGCAGTTCTTC. Protein product: CASSRGLAGGVNEQFF.